Sequencing of this T cell receptor beta chain was carried out in a study of OX40 agonist ivuxolimab in advanced cancers. On the study more broadly: The patients' treatment was ivuxolimab, an agonistic anti-OX40 (CD134) antibody. General study results and limits: At doses 0.1 to 3.0 mg/kg, CD4+ and CD8+ clones expanded.

Remarks on this clone: Its antigen is unidentified.

Clones were sequenced by immunoSEQ multiplex PCR, and TCRdb holds only the in-frame ones, with some missing. In the table there are about 84,000 clones, 84% of which are singletons. The CDR3 length is 12 residues. V was cut by 3 bases and J by 9 bases, with 12 bases left in between. Germline lookup yields CDR1 GTSNPN and CDR2 SVGIG (reference sequence). The rearrangement links TRBV30 to TRBJ1-5; TRBD1 is a possible D gene (5 bases). The receptor's source is an adult with an advanced solid tumor such as melanoma, head and neck, liver or kidney cancer. Sequencing used CD4+ or CD8+ T cells sorted from blood, obtained in a trial of the OX40 agonist ivuxolimab. The DNA for the CDR3 is TGTGCCTGGAGAGGGGTGGTAGGGCCCCAGCATTTT. Amino acids: CAWRGVVGPQHF.